The clone carrying this T cell receptor beta chain was observed once. Antigen specificity is unknown. The data were produced by immunoSEQ multiplex PCR, yet TCRdb's version contains in-frame clones alone and is incomplete. This table has more than 30,000 clones, under 85% appearing once. The CDR3 runs 15 residues. Germline lookup yields CDR1 SGHAT and CDR2 FQDESV (reference sequence). Trimming left V 1 base short and J 5 bases short, with 14 bases between. This entry belongs to a study of T cells in narcolepsy. At the level of the study: Healthy controls were enrolled alongside patients with narcolepsy type 1 or type 2. Study results and limitations: Reportedly, autoreactive clonotypes were serially detected in patients' blood but not controls'. Comparing one patient's CSF and blood CD4+ clonotypes highlighted HCRT- and TRIB2-specific autoreactive clonotypes.

The chain links TRBV11-1 to TRBJ2-5; D gene unclear. This TCR was recovered from a human donor with narcolepsy. The sequencing sample was made of CD45RA- memory CD4+ T cells from PBMCs. Written as DNA, the CDR3 is TGTGCCAGCAGCTTAGGGGCCGAGCCCGGGGAGACCCAGTACTTC. Its translation: CASSLGAEPGETQYF. Full variable domain (missing parts from reference TRBV11-1 and TRBJ2-5): EAEVAQSPRYKITEKSQAVAFWCDPISGHATLYWYRQILGQGPELLVQFQDESVVDDSQLPKDRFSAERLKGVDSTLKIQPAELGDSAMYLCASSLGAEPGETQYFGPGTRLLVL.